The TCR beta chain described here comes from a study of PD-1 blockade in classical Hodgkin lymphoma (TCRdb year 2020). Regarding the study in general: Nivolumab dosing was 3 mg/kg intravenously every 2 weeks, continuing until either disease progression or unacceptable toxicity. To define a peripheral blood immune signature of response to PD-1 blockade in classical Hodgkin lymphoma, the study combined TCR beta sequencing with CyTOF. Summary of the overall study and its limitations: Lower diversity was observed in patients in whom nivolumab was started less than 1 year after ASCT, and these patients were excluded from later analyses so that confounding by immune reconstitution would be avoided. Baseline diversity similar to that of newly diagnosed patients was observed in trial patients achieving complete response, whereas significantly lower diversity was observed in partial responders and progressors. Baseline TCR diversity was reported as lower in newly diagnosed patients than in healthy donors, and lower still in relapsed/refractory patients. A significant rise by C4D1 was seen in CD4+ but not CD8+ TCR diversity (p=0.0027 vs p=0.16), with the rise being most apparent in complete responders (p=0.02). Only a single clinical trial cohort was studied, and what caused the repertoire differences, possibly disease activity or prior therapy, remained undefined.

The CDR1 and CDR2 encoded by the germline V gene (reference sequence) are SEHNR and FQNEAQ. Including the terminal cysteine and phenylalanine, the CDR3 comprises 16 residues. Only the CDR3 DNA is retained, 48 bases long and in frame from the first base. V lost 1 base and J lost 0 bases; the stretch between them is 9 bases long. Reading the label with the study, this specimen's time point is: cycle 2 day 1 (C2D1) of nivolumab. Every trial patient had relapsed after autologous stem cell transplantation, and cohorts A, B and C differed in prior brentuximab vedotin exposure. The trial cohort was composed of approximately 60 patients with relapsed/refractory classical Hodgkin lymphoma, for whom complete response, partial response or progressive disease was recorded as best overall response. Trial patients were treated with single-agent nivolumab in the multi-cohort phase II CheckMate 205 trial. Best overall response was determined by an independent review committee according to the 2007 International Working Group response criteria. Trial PBMCs were collected just before the start of nivolumab (C1D1) and during therapy at cycle 2 day 1 and cycle 4 day 1. Peripheral blood was collected in 8 mL Vacutainer Cell Preparation Tubes, from which PBMCs were isolated by centrifugation and then cryopreserved.

Genomic DNA was isolated using the Qiagen DNeasy kit from unsorted PBMCs as well as from negatively selected CD4+ and CD8+ fractions. TCR beta CDR3 regions were amplified by immunoSEQ multiplex PCR using primers annealing to V and J segments. Amplification bias was minimized using a synthetic immune receptor repertoire, and residual bias was removed computationally after sequencing. The authors' analysis ran thus. Repertoire diversity was quantified as the Shannon entropy index using custom Python scripts. Unsorted, CD4+ and CD8+ repertoires were analyzed separately, except for combined analyses in which CD4+ and CD8+ sequences were merged in silico. A clone was considered expanded if an increase in frequency of at least 2-fold after treatment relative to C1D1 was found, and a pseudocount of 0.5 was applied to clones undetected at baseline. Clones with 0 or 1 copy at C1D1 were defined as singleton clones, while clones with 2 or more copies were defined as non-singleton clones. Clones expanded in unsorted samples were labelled as CD4+, CD8+ or unknown by matching protein sequences in sorted samples from the same patient. Diversity changes from C1D1 to C4D1 were tested in paired samples using Wilcoxon tests. What TCRdb holds here is the immuneACCESS table cut down to in-frame rearrangements. Part of the clones is not present; checked against another copy, under half of the missing clones reflect an unresolved V gene, and the others are unexplained. V, J and clone size are those of that table, while D and trimming were read from the DNA. This sample is represented by about 85,000 clones; around 90% of them were singletons. The ten largest clones capture approximately 2.5% of the sample.

With regard to this clone: It lacks a known antigen. No per-base quality is available; no much larger clone lies one base away.

The input for sequencing was peripheral blood mononuclear cells (PBMCs), taken before the second cycle of nivolumab. Recombination joined TRBV7-9 with TRBJ1-4, and perhaps TRBD1 as D gene, on 6 matching bases. This clonotype was obtained from a human donor with classical Hodgkin lymphoma. The CDR3 protein is CASSLGGQTTNEKLFF. The nucleotide sequence reads as follows: TGTGCCAGCAGCTTAGGGGGGCAGACAACTAATGAAAAACTGTTTTTT. With the rest looked up from the reference TRBV7-9 and TRBJ1-4 genes rather than sequenced, the full variable domain is DTGVSQNPRHKITKRGQNVTFRCDPISEHNRLYWYRQTLGQGPEFLTYFQNEAQLEKSRLLSDRFSAERPKGSFSTLEIQRTEQGDSAMYLCASSLGGQTTNEKLFFGSGTQLSVL.